This TCR beta chain was profiled in a study of blood T cell repertoires in COVID-19. Turning to the study itself: Samples of COVID-19 (acute and convalescent) were obtained from the United States, Italy and Spain. From T cells, B-cell-depleted T cells, or PBMCs came the material, which was cDNA or gDNA.

As processed by the authors: Using reference gene primer amplification, nucleated cell counts were estimated. The protocol was immunoSEQ multiplex PCR, while the TCRdb copy is restricted to in-frame clones and leaves out a portion. D and trimming come from the DNA, and the V and J calls and clone size come from that table. The sample lists 80,000 to 100,000 clones; around 80% were seen once. The sequencing sample was made of peripheral blood. The sequence derives from a man between 45 and 60 years old who had recovered from COVID-19.

As DNA, the CDR3 is TGTGCCACCAGTGATAGGCTAGGGGACACCAGGTACTTC. This sequence encodes CATSDRLGDTRYF. The chain links TRBV24-1 to TRBJ2-7, with D maybe TRBD1 (6 bases). V shed 3 bases and J shed 12 bases, with 17 bases lying between them. Germline loops: CDR1 KGHDR, CDR2 SFDVKD. The CDR3 has 13 amino acids.